Shown below are 23 T cell receptor beta chains from a single sample sequenced in a study of read filtering for tumor transcriptome and immune sequencing. This library used about 360 ng RNA and molecular barcoded adaptors spanning alpha/delta and beta/gamma chains. TCRdb analysed the reads with MiXCR anew, one entry per CDR3 protein. The data show over 45,000 distinct CDR3 sequences, 20% to 25% seen once. Sequenced: a population of CD138-negative cells sorted from bone marrow. These receptors all stem from a donor aged 40 or over with multiple myeloma.

Of note for this clonotype: A read error may be the cause here, since a much bigger clone is one base away. J is TRBJ1-1 and V is TRBV24-1; D is undetermined. CDR3 length: 13 amino acids. The V gene's germline CDR1 is KGHDR and CDR2 SFDVKD. CDR3 region: CATGDGNIPEAFF. The DNA for the CDR3 is TGTGCCACCGGTGATGGAAATATACCTGAAGCTTTCTTT.

On this clonotype: A much larger clone differs from this one at a single base, so this may be a read error. It is likely a read error, because the conserved phenylalanine at the end of the CDR3 is missing. This rearrangement joins TRBV29-1 to TRBJ2-5; possible D gene TRBD1, 6 bases. Trimming took off 6 bases at V and 5 bases at J, with 10 bases between the two ends. Per germline, CDR1 SQVTM and CDR2 ANQGSEA. This CDR3 spans 11 amino acids. The CDR3 protein is CSVRGQETQYY. In nucleotides, the CDR3 is TGCAGCGTCAGGGGCCAGGAGACCCAGTACTAC.

At least ten counts were recorded for this clonotype. The chain uses TRBV29-1 and TRBJ2-1, with a weak D call TRBD2 (5 bases). The CDR3 contains 13 residues. V lost 3 bases and J 8 bases, leaving 14 bases between the germline ends. Germline CDR1 and CDR2: SQVTM and ANQGSEA. The CDR3 is CSVDPLADYEQFF. DNA for the CDR3: TGCAGCGTTGACCCCCTAGCCGACTATGAGCAGTTCTTC.

Many counts were recorded for this clonotype. This chain joins TRBV10-3 and TRBJ2-1; D is uncertain. V was clipped by 3 bases and J by 4 bases, with 10 bases between them. The CDR3 runs 14 residues. Germline CDR1 ENHRY, CDR2 SYGVKD. Written as DNA, the CDR3 is TGTGCCATCAGTGATGATCTAACGTACAATGAGCAGTTCTTC. Translated, it gives CAISDDLTYNEQFF.

This clonotype was observed at least ten times. The rearrangement joins TRBV20-1 to TRBJ2-1; D assignment may be TRBD1 or TRBD2 (6 bases each). V gave up 6 bases and J gave up 7 bases, with 19 bases separating them. There are 14 residues in the CDR3. Germline V gene sequence: CDR1 DFQATT, CDR2 SNEGSKA (reference sequence). The CDR3, as DNA: TGCAGTGCGCCCTCGGTAGGGGGGTGGAATGAGCAGTTCTTC. It yields the protein CSAPSVGGWNEQFF.

This clonotype was observed many times. This chain links TRBV2 with TRBJ1-2, with 9 positions matching TRBD1. The CDR3 runs 14 residues. Trimming took 5 bases from V and 4 from J; bases not matched to a gene: 5. Germline V lookup: CDR1 SNHLY, CDR2 FYNNEI. The CDR3 DNA is TGTGCCAGCAGTATACAGGGGGCCGGCTATGGCTACACCTTC. Amino acids: CASSIQGAGYGYTF.

Note on this clonotype: A much larger clone differs by one base, so this may be a read error. The genes are TRBV29-1 and TRBJ1-2, with no clear D. Trimming removed 7 bases at V and 1 base at J, with 16 bases between. The CDR3 spans 14 residues. Per germline, CDR1 SQVTM and CDR2 ANQGSEA. CDR3 bases: TGCAGCGCCATTCTCCGAGGACTTAACTATGGCTACACCTTC. Translated, it gives CSAILRGLNYGYTF.

The genes are TRBV7-9 and TRBJ1-4; no definite D call. Germline assignment: CDR1 SEHNR and CDR2 FQNEAQ (reference sequence). Trimming took off 2 bases at V and 3 bases at J, with 13 bases between the two ends. The CDR3 covers 16 residues. For the CDR3, the DNA is TGTGCCAGCAGCTTAACGGCGGGCATTGCTAATGAAAAACTGTTTTTT. Encoded protein: CASSLTAGIANEKLFF.

This clonotype was detected a few times. The chain recombines TRBV11-2 with TRBJ1-2; the D is unclear. This CDR3 region has 14 residues. The V gene lost 0 bases and the J gene lost 5 bases, with 10 bases spanning the gap. The germline CDR1 and CDR2 sequences are SGHAT and FQNNGV. CDR3 sequence (DNA): TGTGCCAGCAGCTTAGAAAGCGAGATATATGGCTACACCTTC. Residues: CASSLESEIYGYTF.

In this sample, this clonotype turned up many times. V and J are TRBV11-3 and TRBJ2-3; the D gene is possibly TRBD2 (5 bases). Per the germline V gene, CDR1 is SGHNT and CDR2 is YENEEA. V shed 1 base and J shed 5 bases, with 10 bases lying between them. There are 14 residues in the CDR3. CDR3 sequence (DNA): TGTGCCAGCAGCTTAGTGTCGGGGATAGATACGCAGTATTTT. This encodes CASSLVSGIDTQYF.

The rearrangement links TRBV4-1 to TRBJ2-2, with 13 bases lining up with TRBD2. From germline, CDR1 is MGHRA and CDR2 YSYEKL. The CDR3 has 16 amino acids. The ends lost 2 bases at V and 7 bases at J; junction bases unmatched: 4. CDR3 loop: CASSQTSGGAYGELFF. The CDR3 region has the DNA TGCGCCAGCAGCCAAACTAGCGGGGGGGCCTACGGGGAGCTGTTTTTT.

This clonotype was counted at least ten times. The V and J genes are TRBV20-1 and TRBJ2-1, with TRBD2 matching 11 bases. The CDR3 is 15 residues long. Germline CDR1 is DFQATT and CDR2 is SNEGSKA (reference sequence). J was trimmed by 6 bases and V by 3 bases; bases with no gene match: 7. CDR3: CSARRRLAGGNEQFF. CDR3 sequence (DNA): TGCAGTGCTAGGAGGCGCCTAGCGGGGGGCAATGAGCAGTTCTTC.

By proportion, this clonotype is medium-sized. V usage is TRBV7-8 and J usage is TRBJ2-1, with 7 bases lining up with TRBD2. Germline V gene data show CDR1 as SGHVS and CDR2 as FQNEAQ. This CDR3 is built from 15 residues. V lost 6 bases to trimming and J lost 2 bases; unmatched junction nucleotides: 7. The CDR3 protein is CASRLAQSPYNEQFF. The DNA of the CDR3 is TGTGCCAGCAGACTAGCGCAATCCCCCTACAATGAGCAGTTCTTC. Complete variable domain (other parts from reference TRBV7-8 and TRBJ2-1): GAGVSQSPRYKVAKRGQDVALRCDPISGHVSLFWYQQALGQGPEFLTYFQNEAQLDKSGLPSDRFFAERPEGSVSTLKIQRTQQEDSAVYLCASRLAQSPYNEQFFGPGTRLTVL.

This clonotype has only a few counts. The chain recombines TRBV29-1 with TRBJ1-1, with 8 bases fitting TRBD1. The CDR3 spans 13 residues. CDR1 and CDR2 (germline): SQVTM, ANQGSEA. With 7 bases clipped from V and 2 bases from J, the junction kept 6 bases outside the gene matches. The CDR3 region has the DNA TGCAGCGACCGACAGGGGTTCAACACTGAAGCTTTCTTT. Amino acids: CSDRQGFNTEAFF.

The sample holds many counts of this clonotype. The V and J genes are TRBV15 and TRBJ2-5; 9 bases agree with TRBD2. Germline CDR1 and CDR2: LNHNV and YYDKDF (reference sequence). Unmatched junction bases numbered 7, after V lost 0 bases and J lost 5 bases. The CDR3 runs 16 residues. The DNA of the CDR3 is TGTGCCACCAGCAGAGAGGCTAGCGGGGTCCTGGAGACCCAGTACTTC. It yields the protein CATSREASGVLETQYF.

This clonotype showed up many times. The chain carries TRBV6-6 and TRBJ2-7; D not resolved. With 2 bases removed from V and 2 bases from J, the gap between germline ends came to 4 bases. There are 12 residues in the CDR3. Germline CDR1 reads MNHNY; CDR2 reads SVGAGI (reference sequence). The CDR3 DNA sequence: TGTGCCAGCAGTTACGGTACCTACGAGCAGTACTTC. Translated: CASSYGTYEQYF.

A note on this clonotype: The germline gene is not matched at one end of the junction; a read error may be the cause. CDR3 amino acids: CASKKEGLAGRDTGELLF. The CDR3 DNA reads TGCGCCAGCAAGAAAGAGGGACTAGCGGGAAGGGACACCGGGGAGCTGCTTTTT. The chain couples TRBV4-1 to TRBJ2-2; 13 nucleotides align to TRBD2. CDR3 length equals 18 residues. CDR1 is MGHRA, CDR2 YSYEKL, per germline.

This clonotype was detected many times. The CDR3 spells CSVVTDVYNEQFF. The CDR3 nucleotides are TGCAGCGTTGTCACAGATGTATACAATGAGCAGTTCTTC. V and J are TRBV29-1 and TRBJ2-1; D call uncertain. The CDR3 contains 13 residues. Germline V gene lookup returns CDR1 SQVTM and CDR2 ANQGSEA. The V and J ends lost 4 bases and 4 bases respectively, with 11 bases between them.

V usage is TRBV20-1 and J usage is TRBJ1-3; D uncertain. The germline V and J ends were trimmed by 2 bases and 4 bases, with 9 bases remaining between them. The CDR3 has 13 amino acids. The germline CDR1 and CDR2 sequences are DFQATT and SNEGSKA (reference sequence). This CDR3 reads CSARTQAGNTIYF. CDR3 in DNA: TGCAGTGCTAGAACTCAGGCCGGAAACACCATATATTTT.

This clonotype was detected ten times or more. This chain connects TRBV7-9 to TRBJ1-2; 9 bases match TRBD1. This CDR3 spans 14 amino acids. The germline V gene has CDR1 SEHNR and CDR2 FQNEAQ (reference sequence). J was trimmed by 8 bases and V by 4 bases; bases with no gene match: 8. This chain's CDR3 is CASSWGQGVGGYTF. CDR3 coding DNA: TGTGCCAGCAGCTGGGGACAGGGCGTTGGCGGCTACACCTTC. Drawing the rest from reference TRBV7-9 and TRBJ1-2, the complete variable domain is DTGVSQNPRHKITKRGQNVTFRCDPISEHNRLYWYRQTLGQGPEFLTYFQNEAQLEKSRLLSDRFSAERPKGSFSTLEIQRTEQGDSAMYLCASSWGQGVGGYTFGSGTRLTVV.

This clonotype was recorded many times. V gene TRBV6-1 combines with J gene TRBJ2-3; 8 bases are a match to TRBD1. The length of the CDR3 is 14 residues. CDR1 MNHNS and CDR2 SASEGT come from the germline V gene. The V and J ends lost 5 bases and 5 bases, in that order; junction bases with no gene match: 6. Written as DNA, the CDR3 is TGTGCCAGCAGTCCGGGACAGGAGATAGATACGCAGTATTTT. It translates to CASSPGQEIDTQYF.

This clonotype was detected once. This may stem from a read error, because a much larger clone lies one nucleotide away. The CDR3 loop is CAISDQWIKGQAGELFF. DNA for the CDR3: TGTGCCATCAGTGACCAGTGGATAAAAGGTCAGGCCGGGGAGCTGTTTTTT. The rearrangement joins TRBV10-3 to TRBJ2-2; D ambiguous. Germline lookup yields CDR1 ENHRY and CDR2 SYGVKD. CDR3 size: 17 residues. Between the trimmed V and J ends, which lost 3 bases and 6 bases, there was a span of 20 bases.

Concerning this clonotype itself: Being one base from a much bigger clone, this may be a read error. The CDR3 protein is CAGSQEFQRSDTGELFF. CDR3 in DNA: TGTGCCGGCAGCCAAGAATTCCAGAGGTCGGACACCGGGGAGCTGTTTTTT. The rearrangement uses TRBV3-1 and TRBJ2-2; no definite D call. CDR3 length: 17 amino acids. CDR1 LGHDT and CDR2 YNNKEL come from the germline V gene (reference sequence).